This record looks at one T cell receptor (beta chain) sequence and its context. The antigen remains unidentified. Only in-frame clones appear in the TCRdb table, and some are missing; sequencing was by immunoSEQ multiplex PCR. Counted here are around 110,000 clones, about 92% occurring once; the ten biggest clones make up around 3.3%. This sample stems from a study of CD4+ T cells in melanoma. Study conclusions and caveats: CD8+ T cell, macrophage and B cell function reportedly correlated with neoantigen-specific CD4+ T cells. Reportedly, melanoma neoantigen-specific CD4+ T cells showed varied differentiation states.

Germline V gives CDR1 MDHEN, CDR2 SYDVKM. V was shortened by 5 bases and J by 5 bases, with 9 bases between the two germline ends. The CDR3 is made up of 13 amino acids. The sequence was collected from a human donor with melanoma. This chain uses TRBV28 with TRBJ2-2; D perhaps matches TRBD2 (5 bases). The sequenced sample consisted of peripheral blood. The CDR3 here is CASSRTGTGELFF. The DNA of the CDR3 is TGTGCCAGCAGTCGGACTGGGACCGGGGAGCTGTTTTTT.